Reported below is one T cell receptor (beta chain). This clone was found a few times. What this receptor recognizes is not known. One base away there is no much larger clone; base qualities are not given. The sample comes from a study of cytomegalovirus exposure and HLA in healthy donors (TCRdb year 2017). In terms of the full investigation: An earlier analysis of some 600 of the donors reported 250 to 300 Gb of sequence data and approximately 120 million unique TCR beta sequences obtained from some 200 million T cells. In the later analysis, no new phenotypic data were used to find candidate immune exposures; instead, reliance was placed on TCR beta sequences and their occurrence across donors. Genome-wide SNP genotypes for about 60% of the roughly 700 donors were used in a later genetic analysis, which treated that subset as a discovery cohort. Donor age, sex, ethnicity and CMV serostatus were compiled alongside the repertoire data. The number of donors typed differed by locus, with roughly 620-630 for A, B, C, DRB1 and DQB1, roughly 520 for DQA1, 606 for DPA1, and some 470 for DPB1. Class I and class II HLA loci were covered by the typing at four-digit resolution. The T cell repertoires of under 700 subjects were profiled by immunosequencing and related to cytomegalovirus serostatus. Along with the approximately 700-subject first cohort, a separate validation cohort of roughly 110 different subjects was used. Of the approximately 400 genotyped donors, 65% to 90% fell in the genetic ancestry cluster associated with self-reported Caucasian donors. To decide whether each TCR beta V gene segment behaved as functional or pseudogenic, an earlier analysis of approximately 600 of the donors relied on high-throughput TCR beta sequencing. To predict cytomegalovirus infection status, the study combined high-throughput TCR immunosequencing, statistical association of individual TCRs with disease status, and machine learning. A later analysis re-analyzed previously published TCR beta repertoires from 660 or so donors and added high-resolution HLA genotyping to study TCR occurrence patterns. Among around 400 genotyped donors of the cohort, an average of around 250,000 unique TCR beta nucleotide sequences was sequenced per donor, of which roughly 17% were non-productive. All discovery cohort repertoires had been generated on a single sequencing platform. The study was designed to test whether signatures of past pathogen exposure could be identified by cataloging public T cell receptors. An early release that covered fewer than 750 HLA-typed donors contained about 300 gigabases of sequencing data and 75 million to 100 million unique TCR sequences. Several DR-DQ haplotypes were handled as single units for association and clustering because linkage in the cohort was strong.

The cohort comprised around 700 healthy bone marrow donors. All cohort members were sampled while nominally healthy, although unrecorded immune exposures were likely present. The donor tested CMV seronegative and was one of the 352 seronegative cohort members. Every donor gave a peripheral blood sample, and the peripheral blood mononuclear cells from that sample were used for TCR beta sequencing. Genomic DNA was extracted from the blood cell samples with the Qiagen DNeasy Blood Extraction Kit. Libraries were built with the immunoSEQ multiplex PCR assay. For the multiplex PCR, a mixture combining 60 forward primers for TCR Vbeta segments and 13 reverse primers for TCR Jbeta segments was used. The CDR3 region of rearranged TCR beta genes was amplified from genomic DNA with a multiplex PCR assay. The Illumina HiSeq System was used to sequence the amplified TCR beta libraries as 87-base-pair reads. As for the original processing: In a later analysis, approximately 74 million unique TCR beta chains were counted across the approximately 640 repertoires, and approximately 11 million of these chains were shared by at least two donors. Raw reads were error-corrected and collapsed into unique sequences by a nearest-neighbor algorithm in which closely related sequences were merged to remove PCR and sequencing errors. To assign V, D and J gene segments, CDR3 sequences were aligned to IMGT reference sequences. For a sequence to be retained, a match of at least six nucleotides was required to both a V gene segment and a J gene segment. A rearrangement was called productive if the CDR3 had no stop codons and remained in frame with V and J, and every other rearrangement was called non-productive. CDR3 was defined according to IMGT convention as the region running from the second conserved V-encoded cysteine to the conserved J-encoded phenylalanine. Sequences without an unambiguous match to a single V gene segment were excluded from the earlier analysis of a few hundred of the donors. In an earlier analysis of some 590 of the donors, a V segment was called functional when productive rearrangements were above 56.7%, and segregating when the standard deviation between donors exceeded 5%. A statistical classification framework was developed to diagnose cytomegalovirus status using the catalog of TCR beta chain sequences. In a later analysis, TCR nucleotide sequences were compared against IMGT/GENE-DB human TR gene sequences so that V and J genes could be assigned. In a later analysis, CDR3 sequences and most-parsimonious VDJ recombination scenarios were assigned using the TCRdist pipeline. In a later analysis, each TCR beta chain was defined by its CDR3 amino acid sequence together with its V-gene family, and reads lacking a unique V-gene family were excluded. To address suspected cross-contamination and a sequencing artifact, a later analysis removed around 600 highly shared, low-generation-probability nucleotide sequences. In a later analysis, a clonal expansion index for each public chain was calculated from normalized within-repertoire ranks of inferred template counts. In a later analysis, generation probabilities were computed with a VDJ recombination model fitted to out-of-frame rearrangements, and the resulting probabilities were checked against IGoR. A later analysis scored TCR-TCR, TCR-HLA and TCR-CMV co-occurrence with hypergeometric tests, applying a repertoire-size bias correction to TCR pairs. False discovery rates were estimated in a later analysis by permuting HLA or CMV assignments 20 times. In a later analysis, co-occurring TCRs were grouped using DBSCAN, and TCRdist sequence similarity was added for clustering within HLA-allele-positive subsets. Repertoires with fewer than 30,000 or more than 120,000 public chains, plus five repertoires with anomalous nucleotide sharing, were excluded from co-occurrence clustering. This is the immuneACCESS table as TCRdb keeps it, with only in-frame sequences that have V and J called. A part of the clones is gone; compared with another copy, unresolved V genes explain less than half, and the rest is unexplained. V and J calls and clone size are those listed in that table; D and trimming were worked out from the DNA. The sample includes 120,000 to 150,000 clones, with 80% to 85% observed a single time. The top ten clones comprise 2.5% to 3.5% of the sample.

Overall study results and their limits: A total of around 150 TCR beta chains were listed by the study as associated with cytomegalovirus. According to the authors, the approach could potentially be generalized to other disease states and immunological phenotypes. In a later genetic analysis, a missense DCLRE1C variant was associated with V-gene and J-gene trimming of TCR beta chains, and the association was replicated in an independent cohort. For the cohort, immune exposure information was limited to CMV serostatus. A later analysis reported that several top co-occurrence clusters appeared linked to parvovirus B19, influenza, CMV and Epstein-Barr virus. A later analysis found that TCR association rates varied across HLA loci, with DRB1 alleles showing the most associated TCRs and HLA-C alleles the fewest. A later analysis associated 16,951 TCR beta sequences with specific HLA alleles at a false discovery rate of 0.05. Because some donors lacked HLA typing at each locus, the association tests relied only on the typed subset. The presence/absence analyses assumed that sequencing depth was roughly uniform across donors, and that assumption may not be true. In a later analysis, HLA-associated TCR beta chains were found to be more clonally expanded and to have lower generation probabilities than equally common non-associated chains. This cohort had only TCR beta chains sequenced, and the lack of alpha or paired-chain data limited which features could be detected. A further reported finding was that TCR beta sequences accurately predicted the HLA-A and HLA-B alleles for most subjects in the first cohort. Most TCR sequences were observed very rarely across donors, whereas some public TCRs were present in many individuals. Strong co-occurrence of HLA alleles, especially DR and DQ, made assigning TCR associations to individual alleles difficult. Correlated functional status among segregating V segments might be attributable to linkage disequilibrium, but an unknown experimental factor could not be ruled out. In a later analysis, most CMV-associated TCR beta chains were found to appear HLA-restricted, with HLA associations seemingly driven largely by CMV exposure. In an earlier analysis of roughly 500 of the donors, most TCR beta V segments appeared in productive rearrangements about 87% or about 30% of the time, broadly matching IMGT annotations. According to a later genetic analysis, donors in an Asian-associated ancestry cluster had fewer N-insertions in productive TCRs than the approximately 650-donor mean. The earlier analysis of approximately 540 of the donors excluded over 15 rarely observed V segments, including chromosome 9 orphons, because counts were too low. A group of highly shared sequence variants was considered likely to be a technical artifact of the sequencing pipeline. In both the original and validation cohorts, the classifier was reported to diagnose cytomegalovirus status with high specificity and sensitivity. Three of the identified cytomegalovirus-associated TCR beta chains were confirmed in vitro to be specific for cytomegalovirus antigens.

What was sequenced was PBMCs. The sequence came from a woman aged 25-40 years in good health and CMV-seronegative.

CDR3 region: CATFSGGEYNEQFF. The DNA sequence is TGTGCCACCTTTAGCGGAGGGGAATACAATGAGCAGTTCTTC. The chain is encoded by TRBV28 joined to TRBJ2-1; matching of 6 bases hints at TRBD2 as the D gene. Counted from cysteine to phenylalanine, this CDR3 has 14 amino acids. Left in the record is the CDR3 DNA by itself, 42 bases read in frame from the first base. V was cut back by 10 bases and J by 4 bases, leaving a gap of 17 bases between them. CDR1 and CDR2, per the germline V gene, are MDHEN and SYDVKM.